The clone carrying this TCR beta chain came up a few times. The record originates from a study of early T cells in non-severe SARS-CoV-2 infection. In the study overall: Sequencing was performed on bulk RNA from unsorted whole blood, leaving chains unpaired.

TCRdb passed the 5' RACE reads through MiXCR, listing each CDR3 protein once. The sample lists about 80,000 distinct CDR3 sequences; 5% to 6.5% were seen once. The CDR3 has 14 residues. V shed 4 bases, J shed 7 bases, and the junction held 4 bases outside the gene matches. What was sequenced was whole blood. This TCR derives from an adult who was a healthcare worker with PCR-confirmed SARS-CoV-2 infection or an uninfected control (not recorded which). This rearrangement joins TRBV12-3 or TRBV12-4 to TRBJ1-6, with 7 bases identical to TRBD1. The CDR3 sequence: CASSSRTGNSPLHF. CDR3 nucleotide sequence: TGTGCCAGCAGTTCACGGACAGGAAATTCACCCCTCCACTTT.